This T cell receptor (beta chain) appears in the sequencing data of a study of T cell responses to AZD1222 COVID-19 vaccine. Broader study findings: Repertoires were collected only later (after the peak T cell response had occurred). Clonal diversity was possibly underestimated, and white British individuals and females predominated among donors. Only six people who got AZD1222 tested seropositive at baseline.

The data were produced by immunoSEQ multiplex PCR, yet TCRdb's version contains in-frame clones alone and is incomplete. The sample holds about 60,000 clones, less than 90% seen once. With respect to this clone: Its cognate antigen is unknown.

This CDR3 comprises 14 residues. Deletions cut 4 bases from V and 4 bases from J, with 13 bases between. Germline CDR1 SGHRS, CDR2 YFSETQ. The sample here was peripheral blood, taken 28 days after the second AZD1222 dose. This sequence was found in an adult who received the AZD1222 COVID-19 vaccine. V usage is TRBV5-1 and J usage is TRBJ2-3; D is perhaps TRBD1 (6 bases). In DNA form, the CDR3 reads TGCGCCAGCAGCGGAACAGCAGGGGCAGATACGCAGTATTTT. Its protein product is CASSGTAGADTQYF.